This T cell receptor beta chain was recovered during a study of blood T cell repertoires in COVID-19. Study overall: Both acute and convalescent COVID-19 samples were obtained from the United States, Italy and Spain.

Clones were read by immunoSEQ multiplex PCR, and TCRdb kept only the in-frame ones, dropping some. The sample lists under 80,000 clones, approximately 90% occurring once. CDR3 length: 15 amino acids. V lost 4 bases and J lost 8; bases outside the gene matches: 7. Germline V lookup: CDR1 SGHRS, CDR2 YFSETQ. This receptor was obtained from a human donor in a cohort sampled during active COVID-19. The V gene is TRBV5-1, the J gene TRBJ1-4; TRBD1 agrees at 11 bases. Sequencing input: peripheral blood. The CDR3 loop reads CASSDLDRGQEKLFF. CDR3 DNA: TGCGCCAGCAGCGATTTGGACAGGGGGCAAGAAAAACTGTTTTTT.